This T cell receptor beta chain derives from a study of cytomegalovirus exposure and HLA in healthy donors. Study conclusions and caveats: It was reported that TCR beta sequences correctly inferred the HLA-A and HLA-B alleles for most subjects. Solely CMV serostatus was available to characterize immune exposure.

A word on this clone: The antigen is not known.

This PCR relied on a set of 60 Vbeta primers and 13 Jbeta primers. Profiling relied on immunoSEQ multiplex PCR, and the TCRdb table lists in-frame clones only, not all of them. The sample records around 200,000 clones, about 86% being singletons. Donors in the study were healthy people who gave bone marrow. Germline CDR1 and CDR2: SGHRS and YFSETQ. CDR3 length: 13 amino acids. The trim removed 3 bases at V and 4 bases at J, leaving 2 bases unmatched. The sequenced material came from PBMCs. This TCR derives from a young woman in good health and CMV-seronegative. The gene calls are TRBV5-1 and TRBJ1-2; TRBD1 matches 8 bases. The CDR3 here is CASSSGQGYGYTF. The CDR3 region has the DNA TGCGCCAGCAGCTCTGGACAGGGCTATGGCTACACCTTC. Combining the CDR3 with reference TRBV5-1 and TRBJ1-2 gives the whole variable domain KAGVTQTPRYLIKTRGQQVTLSCSPISGHRSVSWYQQTPGQGLQFLFEYFSETQRNKGNFPGRFSGRQFSNSRSEMNVSTLELGDSALYLCASSSGQGYGYTFGSGTRLTVV.